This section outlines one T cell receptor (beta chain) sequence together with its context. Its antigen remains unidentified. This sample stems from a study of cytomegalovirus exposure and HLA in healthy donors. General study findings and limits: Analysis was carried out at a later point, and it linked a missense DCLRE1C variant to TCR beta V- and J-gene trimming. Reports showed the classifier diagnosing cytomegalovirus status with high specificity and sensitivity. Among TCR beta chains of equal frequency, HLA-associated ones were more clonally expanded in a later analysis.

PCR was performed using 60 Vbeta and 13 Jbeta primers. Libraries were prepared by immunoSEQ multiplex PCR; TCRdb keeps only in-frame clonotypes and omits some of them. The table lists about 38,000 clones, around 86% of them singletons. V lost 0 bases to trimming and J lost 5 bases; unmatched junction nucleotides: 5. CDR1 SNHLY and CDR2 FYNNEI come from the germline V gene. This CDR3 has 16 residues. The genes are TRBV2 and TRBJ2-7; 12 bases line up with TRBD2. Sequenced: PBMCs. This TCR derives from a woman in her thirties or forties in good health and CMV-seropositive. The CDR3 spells CASSEALAGGRDEQYF. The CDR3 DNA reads TGTGCCAGCAGTGAAGCCCTAGCGGGGGGGAGGGACGAGCAGTACTTC.